One T cell receptor beta chain is described in this entry. Its antigen is unknown. No base qualities exist here, and no much larger clone lies one base off it. TCR CDR3 regions were amplified from genomic DNA by multiplex PCR using the deep immunoSEQ assay. For each cell subset, the extracted genomic DNA was distributed evenly across all wells of several immunoSEQ 96-well plates, and each plate served as one replicate. Each replicate PCR for sorted subsets received about 220 ng genomic DNA, equal to about 30,000 T cell genomes. Purified libraries were quantified with a Qubit 3.0 fluorometer, sized on a Bioanalyzer 2100, and re-quantified with the KAPA Library Quantification kit. Every immunoSEQ 96-well plate was sequenced on a separate single-read 150-cycle Illumina NextSeq 550 flow cell. As for the original processing: Because the immunoSEQ output held only junctional sequences and lacked quality scores, the filtering could not match the filtering applied to full-length reads. To assign V/J genes and CDR3, sequences were annotated using PyIR, a Python wrapper for IgBLAST v1.9, with IMGT germline references. Reads were removed for weak V/J assignments (E-value above 1e-6), missing CDR3, stop codons, out-of-frame junctions, or ambiguous translated residues. V3J clonotypes were defined as sequences sharing the same inferred V gene, J gene, and CDR3 amino acid sequence. Percentage overlap between repertoires was computed as shared unique clonotypes divided by the size of the smaller repertoire. Three approaches were used to assess repertoire richness: RTK rarefaction, the Chao1 estimator, and Recon v2.1 estimates of unobserved clonotypes. Generation probabilities for all TCRbeta clonotypes obtained by the gDNA method from a handful of donors were computed using OLGA. In its TCRdb copy, this immuneACCESS table keeps in-frame sequences only and misses some clones. Where compared with another copy, unresolved V genes explain less than half of these, and the others have no known cause. V, J and clone size derive from that table, while D and trimming were established from the DNA sequence. The sample data list around 2.1 million clones, and nearly 97% of these were observed just once. The ten largest account for roughly 0.13% of the sample.

Clipping removes 0 bases from V and 3 bases from J, with 7 as the unmatched junction base count. The germline V gene encodes CDR1 LGHNA and CDR2 YSLEER. The CDR3, cysteine through phenylalanine, is 18 amino acids long. Only CDR3 DNA remains: 54 bases, in frame from the first base. The donors were healthy, HIV-negative adults with no recently reported acute infections or vaccinations. All donors were Caucasian adults living in Nashville, Tennessee, USA. CD4+ T cells were enriched through magnetic negative selection, after which naive cells were positively selected on CD45RA and the remaining negative fraction served as the memory subset. Blood was collected by leukapheresis, and PBMCs were isolated by Ficoll-Histopaque density gradient centrifugation and then cryopreserved in liquid nitrogen vapor phase. Purity and quantity of every magnetically sorted T cell population were checked by analytical flow cytometry. Genomic DNA was isolated from every sorted fraction and measured by UV absorbance on a Nanodrop 2000c.

The data were taken from a study of shared clonotypes between healthy human individuals (dated by TCRdb to 2018 to 2021). About the study as a whole: A few men and a couple of women, aged 18 to 49 years, made up the cohort. Per donor, three plates each were used for CD4 naive and CD4 memory, two for CD8 naive, and one for CD8 memory. To estimate repertoire size and how much clonotypes are shared between individuals, the study performed deep sequencing of blood TCR repertoires from five healthy adults. Libraries were prepared and TCR repertoires were sequenced by different laboratories using diverse techniques, in order to increase sequencing depth and limit assay-specific biases. Per donor, leukapheresis produced somewhere between about 0.94 and 9.5 billion PBMCs. Summary of the overall study and its limitations: When a few donors were compared, the shared fraction of clonotypes was about 5% for naive CD4, around 4% for naive CD8, 2.3% for memory CD4, and 0.35% to 0.5% for memory CD8. Pairwise subsampling led to the expectation that sequencing depth would affect the degree of clonotype sharing among donors. Rarefaction of sorted-subset datasets indicated incomplete sequencing despite the large sequencing depth. Only blood was sampled, and tissue TCR repertoires likely differ from those in blood. Because the study included a small number of donors, the genetic and exposure-history diversity represented was limited. Estimated clonotype richness was generally larger for naive than for memory subsets. Clonotypes shared by all four sorted-subset donors showed higher generation probabilities than non-shared clonotypes.

The sequence is built from TRBV4-3 and TRBJ2-3; TRBD2 matches 12 bases in the middle. Sequenced material: naive CD4+ T cells sorted from blood. Taken with the paper, the label for cell subset or site translates to: CD45RA+ positively selected. The clonotype comes from a young man in good health. The CDR3 region reads CASSQEYGLAGHTDTQYF. At the DNA level, the sequence is TGCGCCAGCAGCCAAGAATATGGACTAGCGGGACATACAGATACGCAGTATTTT.